Described below is a single T cell receptor beta chain sequence and its context. The data derive from a study of blood T cell repertoires in COVID-19. Sequenced by immunoSEQ multiplex PCR; TCRdb stores in-frame clones only, minus some. The sample has over 250,000 clones, 80% to 90% seen once; the top ten hold over 2%. Germline-derived CDR1 and CDR2 are MNHEY and SVGAGI. Losses at the gene ends were 7 bases for V and 8 bases for J; bases not matched to a gene: 8. This CDR3 is built from 13 residues. The receptor was derived from a young woman who had recovered from COVID-19. What was sequenced was PBMCs or T cells enriched from blood (not recorded which). The V and J genes are TRBV6-5 and TRBJ1-2; 9 bases match TRBD1. The CDR3 loop reads CASKIQGAQGYTF. CDR3 DNA sequence: TGTGCCAGCAAGATACAGGGGGCGCAAGGCTACACCTTC.